This entry describes one T cell receptor (beta chain). Antigen specificity is unknown. TCR beta CDR3 regions were amplified from RNA transcripts. TCR CDR3 regions were first amplified by RT-PCR with HTBI primers. TCRdb reprocessed the multiplex PCR reads with MiXCR, giving one entry per CDR3 protein. This sample yields over 700,000 distinct CDR3 sequences, of which 35% are seen a single time; less than 40% belongs to the top ten. This entry comes from a study of T cells in Graves' hyperthyroidism and ophthalmopathy. Whole-study findings and limits: Blood also contained most expanded thyroid clonotypes above 0.001.

Over 18 months, lack of ophthalmopathy progression marked Graves' hyperthyroidism as stable. Each patient was aged 18 to 65 and had newly diagnosed hyperthyroidism of under 2 months' duration. The source of the PBMCs was roughly 10 ml of fresh peripheral blood. This CDR3 region has 15 residues. Germline V gives CDR1 SGHRS, CDR2 YFSETQ. Germline trimming cut 5 bases from V and 4 bases from J; bases unmatched to any gene: 6. V gene TRBV5-1 combines with J gene TRBJ2-2; 9 nucleotides agree with TRBD2. The receptor was isolated from a middle-aged woman with Graves' hyperthyroidism. The sample comprised blood. The CDR3, as DNA: TGCGCCAGCAGAGGCGGGGGGGCCGGCACCGGGGAGCTGTTTTTT. The encoded protein is CASRGGGAGTGELFF.